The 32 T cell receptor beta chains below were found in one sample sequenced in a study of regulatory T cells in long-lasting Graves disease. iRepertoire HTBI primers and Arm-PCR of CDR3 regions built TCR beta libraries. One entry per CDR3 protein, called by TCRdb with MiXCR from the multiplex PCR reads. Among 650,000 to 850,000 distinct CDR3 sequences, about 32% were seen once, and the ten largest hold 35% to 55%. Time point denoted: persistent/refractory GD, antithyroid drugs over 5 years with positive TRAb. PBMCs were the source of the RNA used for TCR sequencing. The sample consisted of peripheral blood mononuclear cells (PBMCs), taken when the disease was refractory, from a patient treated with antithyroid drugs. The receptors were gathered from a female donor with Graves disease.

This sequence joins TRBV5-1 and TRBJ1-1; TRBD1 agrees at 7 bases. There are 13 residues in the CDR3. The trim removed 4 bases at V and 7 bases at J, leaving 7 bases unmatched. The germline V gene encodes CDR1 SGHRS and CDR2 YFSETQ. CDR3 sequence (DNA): TGCGCCAGCAGCCCAGGGACAGCTATTGAAGCTTTCTTT. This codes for CASSPGTAIEAFF.

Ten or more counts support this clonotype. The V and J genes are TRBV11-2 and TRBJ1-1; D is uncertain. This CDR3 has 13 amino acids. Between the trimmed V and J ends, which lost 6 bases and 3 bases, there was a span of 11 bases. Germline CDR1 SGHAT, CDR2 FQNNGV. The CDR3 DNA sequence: TGTGCCAGCAGAGCCCTTGGGGACACTGAAGCTTTCTTT. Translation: CASRALGDTEAFF.

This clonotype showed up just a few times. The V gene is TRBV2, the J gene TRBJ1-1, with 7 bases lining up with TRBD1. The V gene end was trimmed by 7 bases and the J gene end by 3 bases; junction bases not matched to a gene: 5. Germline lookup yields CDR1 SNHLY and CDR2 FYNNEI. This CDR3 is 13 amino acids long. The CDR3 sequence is CASIRGEDTEAFF. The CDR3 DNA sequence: TGTGCCAGCATCAGGGGGGAGGACACTGAAGCTTTCTTT.

The CDR3, as DNA: TGCAGCGTCCGACGACAGTACCAAGAGACCCAGTACTTC. This translates into CSVRRQYQETQYF. The chain combines TRBV29-1 with TRBJ2-5; D is perhaps TRBD1 (5 bases). The CDR3 length is 13 residues. V was shortened by 6 bases and J by 0 bases, with 11 bases between the two germline ends. The germline V gene has CDR1 SQVTM and CDR2 ANQGSEA.

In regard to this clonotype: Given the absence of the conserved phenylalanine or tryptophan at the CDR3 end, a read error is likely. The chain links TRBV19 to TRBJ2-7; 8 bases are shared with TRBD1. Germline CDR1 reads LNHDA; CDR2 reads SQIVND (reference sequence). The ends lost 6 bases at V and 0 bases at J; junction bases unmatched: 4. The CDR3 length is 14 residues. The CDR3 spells CASRTGTGSYEQYL. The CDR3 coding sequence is TGTGCCAGTAGAACCGGGACAGGCTCCTACGAGCAGTACCTC.

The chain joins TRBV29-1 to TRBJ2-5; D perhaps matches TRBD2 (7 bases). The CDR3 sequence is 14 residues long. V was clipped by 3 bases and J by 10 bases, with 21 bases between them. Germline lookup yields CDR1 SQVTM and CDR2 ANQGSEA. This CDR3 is CSVESGGYRGGQYF. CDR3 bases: TGCAGCGTTGAGTCCGGGGGGTACCGAGGGGGCCAGTACTTC.

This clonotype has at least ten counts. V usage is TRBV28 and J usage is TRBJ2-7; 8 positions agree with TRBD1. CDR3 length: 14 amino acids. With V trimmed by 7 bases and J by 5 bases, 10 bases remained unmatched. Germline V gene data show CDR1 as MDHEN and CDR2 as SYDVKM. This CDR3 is CASNTGTGFHEQYF. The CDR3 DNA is TGTGCCAGCAATACCGGGACAGGTTTCCACGAGCAGTACTTC.

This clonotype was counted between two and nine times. The CDR3 is CASSYEGGSEAFF. The CDR3 bases are TGTGCCAGCAGCTATGAGGGGGGCAGTGAAGCTTTCTTT. The chain links TRBV7-9 to TRBJ1-1; the D gene is possibly TRBD1 (6 bases). Germline CDR1 is SEHNR and CDR2 is FQNEAQ (reference sequence). This CDR3 comprises 13 residues. Trimming took off 4 bases at V and 7 bases at J, with 13 bases between the two ends.

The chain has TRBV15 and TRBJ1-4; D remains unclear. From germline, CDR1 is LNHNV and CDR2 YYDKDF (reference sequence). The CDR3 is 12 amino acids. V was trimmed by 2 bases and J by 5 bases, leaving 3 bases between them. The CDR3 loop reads CATSRPNEKLFF. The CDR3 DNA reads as TGTGCCACCAGCAGACCAAATGAAAAACTGTTTTTT.

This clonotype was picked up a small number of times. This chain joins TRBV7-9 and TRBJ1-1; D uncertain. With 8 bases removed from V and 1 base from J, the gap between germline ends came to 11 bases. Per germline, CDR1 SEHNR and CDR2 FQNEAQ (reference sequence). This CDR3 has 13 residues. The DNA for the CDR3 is TGTGCCAGCCGGCCATCCGGGAACACTGAAGCTTTCTTT. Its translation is CASRPSGNTEAFF. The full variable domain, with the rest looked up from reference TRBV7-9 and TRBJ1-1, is DTGVSQNPRHKITKRGQNVTFRCDPISEHNRLYWYRQTLGQGPEFLTYFQNEAQLEKSRLLSDRFSAERPKGSFSTLEIQRTEQGDSAMYLCASRPSGNTEAFFGQGTRLTVV.

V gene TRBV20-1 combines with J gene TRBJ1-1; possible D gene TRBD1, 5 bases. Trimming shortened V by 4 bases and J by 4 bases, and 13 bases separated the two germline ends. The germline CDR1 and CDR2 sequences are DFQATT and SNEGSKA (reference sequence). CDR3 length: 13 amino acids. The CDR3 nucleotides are TGCAGTGCTACCGGACCTGGGGGCACTGAAGCTTTCTTT. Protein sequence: CSATGPGGTEAFF.

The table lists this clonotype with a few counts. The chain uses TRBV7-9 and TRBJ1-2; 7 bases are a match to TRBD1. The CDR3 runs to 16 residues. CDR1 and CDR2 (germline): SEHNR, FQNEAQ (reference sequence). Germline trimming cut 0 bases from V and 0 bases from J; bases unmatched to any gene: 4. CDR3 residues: CASSLAGDSPNYGYTF. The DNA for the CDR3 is TGTGCCAGCAGCTTAGCCGGGGACAGCCCTAACTATGGCTACACCTTC.

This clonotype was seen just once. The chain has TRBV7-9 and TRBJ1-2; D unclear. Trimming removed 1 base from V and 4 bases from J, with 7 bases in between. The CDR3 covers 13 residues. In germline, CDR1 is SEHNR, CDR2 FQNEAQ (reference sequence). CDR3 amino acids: CASSLVLTYGYTF. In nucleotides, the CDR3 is TGTGCCAGCAGCTTAGTCCTGACCTATGGCTACACCTTC.

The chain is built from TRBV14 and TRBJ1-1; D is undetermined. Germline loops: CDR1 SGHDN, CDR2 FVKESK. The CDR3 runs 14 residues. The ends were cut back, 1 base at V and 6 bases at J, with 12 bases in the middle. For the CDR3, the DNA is TGTGCCAGCAGCCAAGTTGCAGGCCGCGCTGAAGCTTTCTTT. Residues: CASSQVAGRAEAFF.

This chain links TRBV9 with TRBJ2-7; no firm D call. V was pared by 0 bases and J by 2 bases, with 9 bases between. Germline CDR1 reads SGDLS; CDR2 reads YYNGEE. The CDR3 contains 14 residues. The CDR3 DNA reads TGTGCCAGCAGCGTAGGCCTTTCCCCCTACGAGCAGTACTTC. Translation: CASSVGLSPYEQYF.

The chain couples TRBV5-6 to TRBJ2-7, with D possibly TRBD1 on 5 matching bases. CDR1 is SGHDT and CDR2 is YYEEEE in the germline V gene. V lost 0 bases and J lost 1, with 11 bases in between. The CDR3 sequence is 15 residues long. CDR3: CASSLERRGSYEQYF. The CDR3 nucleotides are TGTGCCAGCAGCTTGGAACGTAGGGGTTCCTACGAGCAGTACTTC. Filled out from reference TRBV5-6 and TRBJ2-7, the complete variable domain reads DAGVTQSPTHLIKTRGQQVTLRCSPKSGHDTVSWYQQALGQGPQFIFQYYEEEERQRGNFPDRFSGHQFPNYSSELNVNALLLGDSALYLCASSLERRGSYEQYFGPGTRLTVT.

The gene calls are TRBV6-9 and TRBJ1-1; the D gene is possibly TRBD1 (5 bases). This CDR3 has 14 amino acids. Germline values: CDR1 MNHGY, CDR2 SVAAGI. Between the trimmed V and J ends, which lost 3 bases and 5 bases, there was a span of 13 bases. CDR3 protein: CASSYSKGDTEAFF. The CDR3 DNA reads TGTGCCAGCAGTTACTCAAAAGGGGATACTGAAGCTTTCTTT.

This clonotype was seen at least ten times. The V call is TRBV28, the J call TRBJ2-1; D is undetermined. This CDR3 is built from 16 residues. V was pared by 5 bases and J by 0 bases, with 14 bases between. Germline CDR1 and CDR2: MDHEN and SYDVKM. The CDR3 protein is CASSTPGVVSYNEQFF. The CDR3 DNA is TGTGCCAGCAGTACCCCCGGAGTTGTCTCCTACAATGAGCAGTTCTTC.

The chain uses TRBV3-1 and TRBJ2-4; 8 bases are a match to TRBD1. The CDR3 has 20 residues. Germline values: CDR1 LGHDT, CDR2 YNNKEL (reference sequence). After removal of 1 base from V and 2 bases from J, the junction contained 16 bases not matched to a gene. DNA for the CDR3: TGTGCCAGCAGCCAAGTCGGTCAGGGGGCTCCCGTCGGGTCCAAAAACATTCAGTACTTC. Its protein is CASSQVGQGAPVGSKNIQYF.

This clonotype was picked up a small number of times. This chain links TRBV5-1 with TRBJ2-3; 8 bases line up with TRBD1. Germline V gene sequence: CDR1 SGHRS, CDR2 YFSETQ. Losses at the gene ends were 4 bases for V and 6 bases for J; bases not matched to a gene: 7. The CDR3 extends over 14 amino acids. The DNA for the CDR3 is TGCGCCAGCAGCCCGACAGGGGTCAGGGATACGCAGTATTTT. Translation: CASSPTGVRDTQYF.

CDR3 amino acids: CASSHSSGVRGEQFF. In nucleotides, the CDR3 is TGTGCCAGCAGCCACTCTAGCGGAGTCAGGGGGGAGCAGTTCTTC. The chain links TRBV11-2 to TRBJ2-1; D may be TRBD1 or TRBD2 (7 bases each). The V gene's germline CDR1 is SGHAT and CDR2 FQNNGV. This CDR3 is built from 15 residues. V shed 5 bases and J shed 10 bases, with 21 bases lying between them.

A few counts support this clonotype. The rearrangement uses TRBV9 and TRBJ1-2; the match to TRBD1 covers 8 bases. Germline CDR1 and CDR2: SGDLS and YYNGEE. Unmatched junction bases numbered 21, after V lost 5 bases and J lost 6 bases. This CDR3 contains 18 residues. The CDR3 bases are TGTGCCAGCAGTCTCGGAACCGGGACAGGAGTCCCCCGGCATGGCTACACCTTC. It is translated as CASSLGTGTGVPRHGYTF.

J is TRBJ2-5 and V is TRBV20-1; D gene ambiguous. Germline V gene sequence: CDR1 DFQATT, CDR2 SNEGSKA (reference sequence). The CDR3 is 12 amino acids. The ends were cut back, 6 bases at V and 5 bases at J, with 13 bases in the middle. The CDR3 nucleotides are TGCAGTGCCCTCCCGATCCAGGAGACCCAGTACTTC. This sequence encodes CSALPIQETQYF.

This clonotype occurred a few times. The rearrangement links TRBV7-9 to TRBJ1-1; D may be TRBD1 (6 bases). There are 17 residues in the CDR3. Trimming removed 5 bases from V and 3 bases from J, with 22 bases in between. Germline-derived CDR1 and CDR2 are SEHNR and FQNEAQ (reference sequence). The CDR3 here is CASSQQGRRGLYTEAFF. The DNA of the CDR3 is TGTGCCAGCAGCCAACAGGGTAGGCGCGGACTCTACACTGAAGCTTTCTTT. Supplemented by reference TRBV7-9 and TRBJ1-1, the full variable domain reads DTGVSQNPRHKITKRGQNVTFRCDPISEHNRLYWYRQTLGQGPEFLTYFQNEAQLEKSRLLSDRFSAERPKGSFSTLEIQRTEQGDSAMYLCASSQQGRRGLYTEAFFGQGTRLTVV.

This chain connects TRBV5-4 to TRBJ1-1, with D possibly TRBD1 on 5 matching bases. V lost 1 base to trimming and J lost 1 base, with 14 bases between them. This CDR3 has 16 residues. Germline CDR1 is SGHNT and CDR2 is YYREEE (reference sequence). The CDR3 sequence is CASSLPTGPSNTEAFF. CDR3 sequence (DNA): TGTGCCAGCAGCTTGCCAACAGGCCCCTCGAACACTGAAGCTTTCTTT.

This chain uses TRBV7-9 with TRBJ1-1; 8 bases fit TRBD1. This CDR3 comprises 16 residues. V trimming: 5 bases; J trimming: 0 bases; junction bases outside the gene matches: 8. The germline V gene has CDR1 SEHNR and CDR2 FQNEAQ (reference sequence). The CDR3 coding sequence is TGTGCCAGCAGCCCCGCCGGACAGGGAATGAACACTGAAGCTTTCTTT. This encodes CASSPAGQGMNTEAFF.

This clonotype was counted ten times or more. The CDR3 DNA follows: TGTGCCAGCAACTCTGGTGGCAGGGGAGGGGTTGGCTACACCTTC. Protein: CASNSGGRGGVGYTF. The chain links TRBV28 to TRBJ1-2; TRBD1 is a possible D gene (6 bases). This CDR3 has 15 residues. Trimming took 7 bases from V and 7 from J, leaving 22 bases between them. Germline assignment: CDR1 MDHEN and CDR2 SYDVKM.

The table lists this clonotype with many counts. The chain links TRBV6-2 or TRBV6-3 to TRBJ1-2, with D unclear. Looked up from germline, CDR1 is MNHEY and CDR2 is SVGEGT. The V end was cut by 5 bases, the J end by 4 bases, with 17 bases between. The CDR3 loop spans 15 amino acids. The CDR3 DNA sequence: TGTGCCAGCAGTGAACAAGGCGACGCCCGCTATGGCTACACCTTC. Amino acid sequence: CASSEQGDARYGYTF.

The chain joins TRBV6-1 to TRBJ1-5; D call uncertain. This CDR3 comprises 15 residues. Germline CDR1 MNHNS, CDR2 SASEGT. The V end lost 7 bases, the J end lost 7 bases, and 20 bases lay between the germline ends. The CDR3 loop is CASTTTPRAVQPQHF. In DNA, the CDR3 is TGTGCCAGCACCACTACGCCCCGGGCAGTCCAGCCCCAGCATTTT.

The CDR3 loop is CASSTRTGWETYEQYF. The CDR3 nucleotides read TGCGCCAGCAGCACCAGGACAGGGTGGGAGACCTACGAGCAGTACTTC. The J gene is TRBJ2-7, the V gene TRBV5-1; 8 bases fit TRBD1. The CDR3 is 16 residues long. CDR1 is SGHRS and CDR2 is YFSETQ in the germline V gene. V shed 4 bases, J shed 2 bases, and the junction held 11 bases outside the gene matches.

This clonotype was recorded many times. The CDR3 nucleotides read TGTGCAGCCTTCGGGGTGGATGGCTACACCTTC. This gives the protein CAAFGVDGYTF. The chain employs TRBV2 and TRBJ1-2, with D hard to call. Germline V lookup: CDR1 SNHLY, CDR2 FYNNEI. The CDR3 is 11 amino acids.

CDR3 sequence reads: CASSLSLRDRWSGEQYF. Here the CDR3 DNA reads TGTGCCAGCAGTTTATCGTTGCGGGACAGGTGGTCTGGCGAGCAGTACTTC. This chain uses TRBV27 with TRBJ2-7; 8 nucleotides line up with TRBD1. CDR3 length: 17 residues. The germline V gene has CDR1 MNHEY and CDR2 SMNVEV (reference sequence). J gave up 6 bases and V 0 bases, and 13 bases lay outside the gene matches.